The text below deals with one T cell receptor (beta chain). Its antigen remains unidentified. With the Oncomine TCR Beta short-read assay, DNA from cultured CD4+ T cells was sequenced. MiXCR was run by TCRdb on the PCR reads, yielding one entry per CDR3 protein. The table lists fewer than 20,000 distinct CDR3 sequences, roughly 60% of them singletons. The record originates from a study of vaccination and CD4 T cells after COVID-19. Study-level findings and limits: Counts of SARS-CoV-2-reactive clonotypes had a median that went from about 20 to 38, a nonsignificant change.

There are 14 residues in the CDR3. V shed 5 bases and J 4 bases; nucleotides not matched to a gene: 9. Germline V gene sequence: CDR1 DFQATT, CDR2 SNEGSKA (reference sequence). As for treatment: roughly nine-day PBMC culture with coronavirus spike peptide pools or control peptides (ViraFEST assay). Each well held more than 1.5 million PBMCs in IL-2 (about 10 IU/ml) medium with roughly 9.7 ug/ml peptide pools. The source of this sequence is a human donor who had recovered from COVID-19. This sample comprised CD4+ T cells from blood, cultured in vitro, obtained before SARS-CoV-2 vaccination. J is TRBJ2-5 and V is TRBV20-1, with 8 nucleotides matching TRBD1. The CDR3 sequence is CSAAAGQGRETQYF. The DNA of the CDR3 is TGCAGTGCTGCGGCTGGACAGGGTAGAGAGACCCAGTACTTC.